This T cell receptor (beta chain) was recorded in a study of shared clonotypes between healthy human individuals. The overall study: Aged 18 to 49, the donors were a couple of women and a few men.

The CDR3 loop spans 14 amino acids. Germline V gene lookup returns CDR1 SGHRS and CDR2 YFSETQ. Trimming stripped 3 bases from V and 8 bases from J, with 17 bases between. Investigators divided CD4+ cells into CD45RA+ naive and CD45RA-negative memory subsets. The protocol was immunoSEQ multiplex PCR, while the TCRdb copy is restricted to in-frame clones and leaves out a portion. The sample holds around 2.5 million clones, 90% to 95% seen once. This TCR derives from a man aged 18 to 30 in good health. Some clones in this sample may be carry-over from other donors' samples. V and J are TRBV5-1 and TRBJ1-2; D might be TRBD1 (6 bases). Sequencing was performed on naive CD4+ T cells from PBMCs. The subset: CD45RA+ positively selected. In nucleotides, the CDR3 is TGCGCCAGCAGCTCAACCGGGGGGCCAGACGGCTACACCTTC. The encoded protein is CASSSTGGPDGYTF.